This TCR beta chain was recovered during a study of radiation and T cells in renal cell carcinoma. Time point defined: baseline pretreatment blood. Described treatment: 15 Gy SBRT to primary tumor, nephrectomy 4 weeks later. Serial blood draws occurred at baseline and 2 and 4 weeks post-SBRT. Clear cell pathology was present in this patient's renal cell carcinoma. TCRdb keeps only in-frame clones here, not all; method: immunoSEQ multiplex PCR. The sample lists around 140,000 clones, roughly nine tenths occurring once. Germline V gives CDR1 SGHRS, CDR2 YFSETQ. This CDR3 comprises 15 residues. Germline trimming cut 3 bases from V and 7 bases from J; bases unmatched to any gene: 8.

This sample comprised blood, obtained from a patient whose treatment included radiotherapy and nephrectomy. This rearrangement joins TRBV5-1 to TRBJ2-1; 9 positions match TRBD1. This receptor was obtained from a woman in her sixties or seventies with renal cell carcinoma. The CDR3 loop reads CASSYYRGRGNEQFF. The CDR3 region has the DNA TGCGCCAGCAGCTACTACAGGGGGCGCGGTAATGAGCAGTTCTTC.